This T cell receptor (beta chain) was identified in a study of cytomegalovirus exposure and HLA in healthy donors. Study-level results: Trimming of TCR beta V- and J-genes showed a link, identified in a later analysis, to a missense DCLRE1C variant.

V was clipped by 1 base and J by 0 bases, with 16 bases between them. The CDR3 extends over 19 amino acids. The V gene's germline CDR1 is KGHSH and CDR2 LQKENI. Amplification used 60 Vbeta primers and 13 Jbeta primers. The repertoire was sequenced with immunoSEQ multiplex PCR; TCRdb's copy has only in-frame clones and lacks some. The top ten hold 12% to 15% of the sample, which has 80,000 to 130,000 clones, about 75% seen once. Concerning this clone itself: The antigen is not known.

Sequencing was carried out using PBMCs. V and J are TRBV18 and TRBJ2-6; possibly TRBD2 for D (6 bases). This receptor was identified in a male donor in good health and CMV-seropositive. The CDR3 DNA follows: TGTGCCAGCTCACCACGTCGGGGTAGCGGAAGCTCTGGGGCCAACGTCCTGACTTTC. Its translation is CASSPRRGSGSSGANVLTF.